These T cell receptor beta chains were read from a single sample in a study of Ad26.COV2.S vaccination and SARS-CoV-2 variants. Clones were read by immunoSEQ multiplex PCR, and TCRdb kept only the in-frame ones, dropping some. The sample has more than 300,000 clones; 85% to 90% are singletons. This specimen consisted of peripheral blood, obtained in a trial of Ad26.COV2.S vaccine versus placebo. The source is a person between 18 and 65 years old who received the Ad26.COV2.S COVID-19 vaccine or a placebo. Each CDR3 is given with its conserved first and last residue. The order of the fields is J gene, V gene, D gene, clone size, CDR3 protein, CDR3 DNA. D genes are given only for firm matches. The size entry is marked missing in some rows and otherwise reads once, few, many or a size class.

j_gene: TRBJ1-4
v_gene: TRBV5-1
d_gene: -
abundance: -
CDR3aa: CASRITGDPNEKLFF
CDR3nt: TGCGCCAGCAGGATAACAGGCGACCCTAATGAAAAACTGTTTTTT

j_gene: TRBJ1-5
v_gene: TRBV5-1
d_gene: -
abundance: once
CDR3aa: CASSSPGRASNQPQHF
CDR3nt: TGCGCCAGCAGCTCGCCCGGGAGGGCTAGCAATCAGCCCCAGCATTTT

j_gene: TRBJ2-3
v_gene: TRBV3-1/TRBV3-2
d_gene: TRBD2
abundance: -
CDR3aa: CASSQAWTSGGSSQYF
CDR3nt: TGTGCCAGCAGCCAGGCATGGACTAGCGGGGGGTCCTCGCAGTATTTT

j_gene: TRBJ2-7
v_gene: TRBV9
d_gene: -
abundance: -
CDR3aa: CASSVNPVGSYEQYF
CDR3nt: TGTGCCAGCAGCGTAAATCCGGTCGGCTCCTACGAGCAGTACTTC

j_gene: TRBJ1-6
v_gene: TRBV7-2
d_gene: -
abundance: few
CDR3aa: CASRPIGPSPLHF
CDR3nt: TGTGCCAGCAGGCCCATCGGGCCGTCACCCCTCCACTTT

j_gene: TRBJ2-7
v_gene: TRBV23-1
d_gene: -
abundance: -
CDR3aa: CASSQYVPTYEQYF
CDR3nt: TGCGCCAGCAGTCAATATGTACCAACGTACGAGCAGTACTTC

j_gene: TRBJ1-1
v_gene: TRBV18
d_gene: -
abundance: -
CDR3aa: CASSPTTDTEAFF
CDR3nt: TGTGCCAGCTCACCTACGACAGACACTGAAGCTTTCTTT

j_gene: TRBJ2-7
v_gene: TRBV7-2
d_gene: TRBD1
abundance: once
CDR3aa: CASSPRTGTYEQYF
CDR3nt: TGTGCCAGCAGCCCCCGGACAGGTACCTACGAGCAGTACTTC

j_gene: TRBJ2-5
v_gene: TRBV30
d_gene: -
abundance: -
CDR3aa: CAWTPTRETQYF
CDR3nt: TGTGCCTGGACTCCGACTCGGGAGACCCAGTACTTC

j_gene: TRBJ2-7
v_gene: TRBV6-5
d_gene: -
abundance: -
CDR3aa: CASSHLGGTNEQYF
CDR3nt: TGTGCCAGCAGTCACCTGGGGGGCACTAATGAGCAGTACTTC

j_gene: TRBJ2-7
v_gene: TRBV7-6
d_gene: -
abundance: few
CDR3aa: CASSLGQGFSYEQYF
CDR3nt: TGTGCCAGCAGCTTGGGTCAGGGATTCTCCTACGAGCAGTACTTC

j_gene: TRBJ2-7
v_gene: TRBV7-2
d_gene: -
abundance: -
CDR3aa: CASSLGPIKYEQYF
CDR3nt: TGTGCCAGCAGCTTAGGCCCGATAAAGTACGAGCAGTACTTC

j_gene: TRBJ2-7
v_gene: TRBV12-3/TRBV12-4
d_gene: -
abundance: -
CDR3aa: CASGSYEQYF
CDR3nt: TGTGCCAGCGGAAGCTACGAGCAGTACTTC

j_gene: TRBJ2-2
v_gene: TRBV9
d_gene: -
abundance: -
CDR3aa: CASSVGSTGELFF
CDR3nt: TGTGCCAGCAGCGTAGGAAGCACCGGGGAGCTGTTTTTT

j_gene: TRBJ1-5
v_gene: TRBV19
d_gene: -
abundance: -
CDR3aa: CASSMGLFLARGNQPQHF
CDR3nt: TGTGCCAGTAGTATGGGTCTTTTTCTGGCGAGGGGCAATCAGCCCCAGCATTTT

j_gene: TRBJ2-3
v_gene: TRBV6-5
d_gene: TRBD2
abundance: -
CDR3aa: CASSYFGRVGTDTQYF
CDR3nt: TGTGCCAGCAGTTACTTTGGGAGGGTAGGCACAGATACGCAGTATTTT

j_gene: TRBJ1-2
v_gene: TRBV12-5
d_gene: -
abundance: -
CDR3aa: CASGLPTGLRGYTF
CDR3nt: TGTGCTAGTGGACTACCGACGGGTTTGAGGGGCTACACCTTC

j_gene: TRBJ1-1
v_gene: TRBV15
d_gene: -
abundance: -
CDR3aa: CATSKGTEAFF
CDR3nt: TGTGCCACCAGCAAGGGCACTGAAGCTTTCTTT

j_gene: TRBJ1-2
v_gene: TRBV7-2
d_gene: -
abundance: few
CDR3aa: CASSLGDAYYGYTF
CDR3nt: TGTGCCAGCAGCTTAGGGGACGCCTACTATGGCTACACCTTC

j_gene: TRBJ1-1
v_gene: TRBV10-1
d_gene: -
abundance: -
CDR3aa: CASSEYWESSRGEAFF
CDR3nt: TGCGCCAGCAGTGAGTATTGGGAGTCTTCACGAGGTGAAGCTTTCTTT

j_gene: TRBJ2-6
v_gene: TRBV7-2
d_gene: -
abundance: few
CDR3aa: CASSFRDSGANVLTF
CDR3nt: TGTGCCAGCAGTTTCAGAGACTCTGGGGCCAACGTCCTGACTTTC

j_gene: TRBJ2-5
v_gene: TRBV6-6
d_gene: -
abundance: -
CDR3aa: CASGGRSKRETQYF
CDR3nt: TGTGCCAGCGGGGGGCGGAGTAAGCGAGAGACCCAGTACTTC

j_gene: TRBJ1-1
v_gene: TRBV7-3
d_gene: TRBD1
abundance: -
CDR3aa: CASSLIPPTGDMNTEAFF
CDR3nt: TGTGCCAGCAGCTTAATACCCCCGACAGGGGATATGAACACTGAAGCTTTCTTT

j_gene: TRBJ1-2
v_gene: TRBV27
d_gene: TRBD1
abundance: -
CDR3aa: CASSLGQGRYGYTF
CDR3nt: TGTGCCAGCAGTTTAGGACAGGGGAGGTATGGCTACACCTTC

j_gene: TRBJ2-2
v_gene: TRBV19
d_gene: TRBD2
abundance: -
CDR3aa: CASSIRGGLNTGELFF
CDR3nt: TGTGCCAGTAGTATTCGGGGGGGTCTAAACACCGGGGAGCTGTTTTTT

j_gene: TRBJ2-4
v_gene: TRBV29-1
d_gene: -
abundance: -
CDR3aa: CSVEGGRADIQYF
CDR3nt: TGCAGCGTTGAAGGGGGGCGGGCGGACATTCAGTACTTC

j_gene: TRBJ1-5
v_gene: TRBV19
d_gene: -
abundance: -
CDR3aa: CASSIVRGTYSNQPQHF
CDR3nt: TGTGCCAGTAGTATAGTAAGGGGGACGTACAGCAATCAGCCCCAGCATTTT

j_gene: TRBJ1-4
v_gene: TRBV7-3
d_gene: -
abundance: -
CDR3aa: CASSLKGGPRPGGEKLFF
CDR3nt: TGTGCCAGCAGCTTAAAGGGGGGACCCAGGCCCGGTGGTGAAAAACTGTTTTTT

j_gene: TRBJ1-5
v_gene: TRBV7-2
d_gene: -
abundance: -
CDR3aa: CASSLWGQPQHF
CDR3nt: TGTGCCAGCAGCTTATGGGGTCAGCCCCAGCATTTT

j_gene: TRBJ1-6
v_gene: TRBV19
d_gene: -
abundance: once
CDR3aa: CASSGTENNSPLHF
CDR3nt: TGTGCCAGTAGTGGTACAGAAAATAATTCACCCCTCCACTTT

j_gene: TRBJ1-2
v_gene: TRBV6-2/TRBV6-3
d_gene: -
abundance: -
CDR3aa: CASSRPNPNLNYGYTF
CDR3nt: TGTGCCAGCAGTCGACCGAACCCCAATCTTAACTATGGCTACACCTTC

j_gene: TRBJ1-1
v_gene: TRBV13
d_gene: -
abundance: -
CDR3aa: CASSSPTGPEAFF
CDR3nt: TGTGCCAGCAGCTCCCCGACAGGCCCTGAAGCTTTCTTT

j_gene: TRBJ1-3
v_gene: TRBV9
d_gene: TRBD1
abundance: -
CDR3aa: CASSPRPGTGISSGNTIYF
CDR3nt: TGTGCCAGCAGCCCCCGACCCGGGACAGGGATCAGCTCTGGAAACACCATATATTTT

j_gene: TRBJ1-4
v_gene: TRBV5-1
d_gene: -
abundance: -
CDR3aa: CASSPEDSTNEKLFF
CDR3nt: TGCGCCAGCAGCCCGGAGGACTCAACTAATGAAAAACTGTTTTTT

j_gene: TRBJ2-7
v_gene: TRBV29-1
d_gene: -
abundance: -
CDR3aa: CSVVPGGPLTYEQYF
CDR3nt: TGCAGCGTTGTTCCCGGGGGACCTTTAACCTACGAGCAGTACTTC

j_gene: TRBJ2-4
v_gene: TRBV19
d_gene: TRBD2
abundance: -
CDR3aa: CASRSAGGQNIQYF
CDR3nt: TGTGCCAGTAGGAGCGCGGGGGGCCAAAACATTCAGTACTTC

j_gene: TRBJ2-7
v_gene: TRBV6-2/TRBV6-3
d_gene: -
abundance: many
CDR3aa: CASSYSSEPYEQYF
CDR3nt: TGTGCCAGCAGTTACTCTAGCGAGCCCTACGAGCAGTACTTC

j_gene: TRBJ2-3
v_gene: TRBV27
d_gene: TRBD2
abundance: many
CDR3aa: CASSLYAGEDTQYF
CDR3nt: TGTGCCAGCAGTTTATACGCGGGGGAGGATACGCAGTATTTT

j_gene: TRBJ2-5
v_gene: TRBV5-1
d_gene: TRBD1
abundance: -
CDR3aa: CASTRGGAGETQYF
CDR3nt: TGCGCCAGCACACGAGGGGGCGCCGGGGAGACCCAGTACTTC

j_gene: TRBJ2-7
v_gene: TRBV5-1
d_gene: TRBD1
abundance: -
CDR3aa: CASSPQTGNMGEQYF
CDR3nt: TGCGCCAGCAGCCCGCAGACAGGGAATATGGGCGAGCAGTACTTC

j_gene: TRBJ1-5
v_gene: TRBV6-5
d_gene: TRBD1
abundance: -
CDR3aa: CATLRGLDQPQHF
CDR3nt: TGTGCCACCCTCAGGGGGTTGGATCAGCCCCAGCATTTT

j_gene: TRBJ1-2
v_gene: TRBV29-1
d_gene: -
abundance: -
CDR3aa: CSVGDTGYTF
CDR3nt: TGCAGCGTTGGGGACACGGGGTACACCTTC

j_gene: TRBJ2-2
v_gene: TRBV6-2/TRBV6-3
d_gene: TRBD2
abundance: -
CDR3aa: CASTPQRGGNTGELFF
CDR3nt: TGTGCCAGCACCCCCCAGCGGGGGGGTAACACCGGGGAGCTGTTTTTT

j_gene: TRBJ1-2
v_gene: TRBV9
d_gene: -
abundance: -
CDR3aa: CASSGFGYTF
CDR3nt: TGTGCCAGCAGCGGGTTTGGCTACACCTTC

j_gene: TRBJ2-3
v_gene: TRBV11-3
d_gene: -
abundance: few
CDR3aa: CASSLVFLWGADTQYF
CDR3nt: TGTGCCAGCAGCTTAGTCTTCCTATGGGGCGCAGATACGCAGTATTTT

j_gene: TRBJ1-2
v_gene: TRBV25-1
d_gene: -
abundance: -
CDR3aa: CASSLATNYGYTF
CDR3nt: TGTGCCAGCAGTCTGGCTACTAACTATGGCTACACCTTC

j_gene: TRBJ2-3
v_gene: TRBV30
d_gene: TRBD1
abundance: -
CDR3aa: CAWSVTGVVTDTQYF
CDR3nt: TGTGCCTGGAGTGTTACAGGGGTAGTCACAGATACGCAGTATTTT

j_gene: TRBJ2-3
v_gene: TRBV14
d_gene: TRBD1
abundance: -
CDR3aa: CASSLRTGGSDTQYF
CDR3nt: TGTGCCAGCAGCCTTCGGACAGGGGGATCGGATACGCAGTATTTT